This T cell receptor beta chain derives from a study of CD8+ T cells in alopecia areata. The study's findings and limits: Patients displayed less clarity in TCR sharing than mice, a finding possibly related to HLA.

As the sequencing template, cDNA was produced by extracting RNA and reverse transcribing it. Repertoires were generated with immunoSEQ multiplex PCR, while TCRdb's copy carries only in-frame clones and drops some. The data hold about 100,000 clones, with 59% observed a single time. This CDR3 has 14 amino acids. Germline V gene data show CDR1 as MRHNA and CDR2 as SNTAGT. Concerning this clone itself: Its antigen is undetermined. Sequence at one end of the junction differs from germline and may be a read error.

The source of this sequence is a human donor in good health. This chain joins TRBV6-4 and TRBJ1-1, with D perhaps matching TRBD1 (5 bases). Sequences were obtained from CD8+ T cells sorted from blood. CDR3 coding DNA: TGTGCCATCAGTGGGGACGGCTTTGACACTGAAGCTTTCTTT. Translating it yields CAISGDGFDTEAFF.